The 30 T cell receptor beta chains listed next were all sequenced from one sample in a study of shared clonotypes between healthy human individuals. TCRdb's copy holds only in-frame clones and misses some; the assay was immunoSEQ multiplex PCR. The sample holds a few million clones, approximately 90% seen once. Sequencing used naive CD4+ T cells sorted from blood. Sample subset: CD45RA+ positively selected. All receptors derive from a man aged 18-30 years in good health.

This clone was counted a single time. The chain employs TRBV6-1 and TRBJ2-7; 7 positions match TRBD1. This CDR3 contains 16 residues. CDR1 is MNHNS and CDR2 is SASEGT in the germline V gene. V lost 2 bases and J lost 0; bases outside the gene matches: 7. CDR3 coding DNA: TGTGCCAGCAGTGAATATTGGACAGGTAGCTCCTACGAGCAGTACTTC. It encodes CASSEYWTGSSYEQYF.

This rearrangement joins TRBV7-9 to TRBJ2-2, with no clear D. Trimming took 3 bases from V and 6 from J, leaving 8 bases between them. Germline CDR1 reads SEHNR; CDR2 reads FQNEAQ (reference sequence). The CDR3 contains 13 residues. In DNA form, the CDR3 reads TGTGCCAGCAGCTTGCTTCTAGCCGGGGAGCTGTTTTTT. Amino acids: CASSLLLAGELFF.

J is TRBJ1-2 and V is TRBV28; D gene ambiguous. The CDR3 runs to 14 residues. The germline V and J ends were trimmed by 5 bases and 2 bases, with 12 bases remaining between them. Germline loops: CDR1 MDHEN, CDR2 SYDVKM. The chain's CDR3 is CASSLNSPNYGYTF. CDR3 DNA sequence: TGTGCCAGCAGTCTTAACAGTCCAAACTATGGCTACACCTTC.

With respect to this clone: Other DNA sequences in this specimen translate into the identical CDR3. The chain's CDR3 is CASSESGRNTEAFF. CDR3 DNA sequence: TGCGCCAGCAGTGAATCAGGCAGGAACACTGAAGCTTTCTTT. This chain connects TRBV10-1 to TRBJ1-1; D gene unclear. Trimming pared 3 bases from V and 1 base from J, leaving 9 bases between. The germline V gene encodes CDR1 WNHNN and CDR2 SYGVQD (reference sequence). The CDR3 extends over 14 amino acids.

This chain joins TRBV6-1 and TRBJ2-3, with TRBD2 matching 9 bases. Germline CDR1 and CDR2: MNHNS and SASEGT. This CDR3 is 13 amino acids long. With V trimmed by 8 bases and J by 2 bases, 2 bases remained unmatched. The CDR3 reads CASRLAVTDTQYF. The DNA of the CDR3 is TGTGCCAGCCGACTAGCGGTCACAGATACGCAGTATTTT.

V usage is TRBV28 and J usage is TRBJ1-1; no reliable D call. The CDR3 consists of 13 residues. Trimming pared 2 bases from V and 10 bases from J, leaving 14 bases between. The germline CDR1 and CDR2 sequences are MDHEN and SYDVKM. The CDR3 region has the DNA TGTGCCAGCAGTTTAGGTACGACGAAGCCAGCTTTCTTT. Its protein is CASSLGTTKPAFF. Combining the CDR3 with reference TRBV28 and TRBJ1-1 gives the whole variable domain DVKVTQSSRYLVKRTGEKVFLECVQDMDHENMFWYRQDPGLGLRLIYFSYDVKMKEKGDIPEGYSVSREKKERFSLILESASTNQTSMYLCASSLGTTKPAFFGQGTRLTVV.

This clone was observed a single time. V and J are TRBV30 and TRBJ1-6; TRBD1 matches 8 bases. The CDR3 totals 14 residues. V shed 0 bases and J 9 bases; nucleotides not matched to a gene: 4. Per the germline V gene, CDR1 is GTSNPN and CDR2 is SVGIG (reference sequence). CDR3 sequence: CAWSVSRGLSPLHF. The CDR3 DNA reads TGTGCCTGGAGTGTTTCCAGGGGGCTTTCACCCCTCCACTTT. The entire variable domain, with the rest obtained from reference TRBV30 and TRBJ1-6, is as follows: SQTIHQWPATLVQPVGSPLSLECTVEGTSNPNLYWYRQAAGRGLQLLFYSVGIGQISSEVPQNLSASRPQDRQFILSSKKLLLSDSGFYLCAWSVSRGLSPLHFGNGTRLTVT.

V gene TRBV14 combines with J gene TRBJ1-2; possible D gene TRBD1, 6 bases. The CDR3 runs 13 residues. The germline gives CDR1 SGHDN, CDR2 FVKESK. V shed 4 bases and J shed 4 bases, with 10 bases lying between them. The CDR3 reads CASSPGHLYGYTF. CDR3 bases: TGTGCCAGCAGCCCGGGACACCTCTATGGCTACACCTTC.

The chain couples TRBV5-1 to TRBJ2-7; 8 bases are a match to TRBD2. Germline trimming cut 0 bases from V and 5 bases from J; bases unmatched to any gene: 13. The CDR3 is 17 amino acids. From germline, CDR1 is SGHRS and CDR2 YFSETQ. The CDR3 region is CASSLEALGGRTDEQYF. In DNA, the CDR3 is TGCGCCAGCAGCTTGGAAGCTCTCGGCGGGAGGACGGACGAGCAGTACTTC.

J is TRBJ1-3 and V is TRBV7-2, with 10 positions matching TRBD1. The CDR3 extends over 15 amino acids. Trimming removed 1 base from V and 7 bases from J; junction bases left unmatched: 4. The V gene's germline CDR1 is SGHTA and CDR2 FQGNSA. This chain's CDR3 is CASSLGTGGWNTIYF. In nucleotides, the CDR3 is TGTGCCAGCAGCTTAGGGACAGGGGGATGGAACACCATATATTTT.

This chain connects TRBV5-1 to TRBJ2-7; tentative D call: TRBD1 (6 bases). V was cut by 5 bases and J by 3 bases, with 18 bases left in between. The CDR3 is made up of 15 amino acids. Germline CDR1 and CDR2: SGHRS and YFSETQ. The CDR3 region is CASRYTEQGFYEQYF. The CDR3 DNA sequence: TGCGCCAGCAGATACACCGAACAGGGTTTCTACGAGCAGTACTTC.

The chain has TRBV7-9 and TRBJ2-5; 9 nucleotides agree with TRBD2. The CDR3 is made up of 16 amino acids. Trimming removed 1 base from V and 0 bases from J; junction bases left unmatched: 3. Germline CDR1 and CDR2: SEHNR and FQNEAQ (reference sequence). The CDR3 coding sequence is TGTGCCAGCAGCTTAGGTGGACTAGCGCACCAAGAGACCCAGTACTTC. It yields the protein CASSLGGLAHQETQYF. Supplemented by reference TRBV7-9 and TRBJ2-5, the full variable domain reads DTGVSQNPRHKITKRGQNVTFRCDPISEHNRLYWYRQTLGQGPEFLTYFQNEAQLEKSRLLSDRFSAERPKGSFSTLEIQRTEQGDSAMYLCASSLGGLAHQETQYFGPGTRLLVL.

The chain uses TRBV30 and TRBJ1-2; 8 bases match TRBD1. V trimming: 3 bases; J trimming: 8 bases; junction bases outside the gene matches: 8. Germline V gives CDR1 GTSNPN, CDR2 SVGIG (reference sequence). The CDR3 is 13 residues long. The CDR3, as DNA: TGTGCCTGGAGGCGGCAGGGGGCTGAGGGCTACACCTTC. Its translation: CAWRRQGAEGYTF.

This CDR3 is CASSGDRGSYNSPLHF. The CDR3 coding sequence is TGTGCCAGCAGCGGGGACAGGGGCTCCTATAATTCACCCCTCCACTTT. The V call is TRBV5-6, the J call TRBJ1-6; the match to TRBD1 covers 10 bases. This CDR3 contains 16 residues. After removal of 4 bases from V and 0 bases from J, the junction contained 1 base not matched to a gene. Germline V gene sequence: CDR1 SGHDT, CDR2 YYEEEE.

As to this clone: Other DNA sequences in this sample translate to the same CDR3. The chain has TRBV6-1 and TRBJ2-5; a possible D gene is TRBD1 (6 bases). Germline CDR1 MNHNS, CDR2 SASEGT. The CDR3 runs 14 residues. Trimming took off 2 bases at V and 2 bases at J, with 9 bases between the two ends. In DNA form, the CDR3 reads TGTGCCAGCAGTGAACAGACAGGACAAGAGACCCAGTACTTC. Its translation: CASSEQTGQETQYF.

With regard to this clone: Additional DNA sequences in this sample encode the identical CDR3. V and J are TRBV5-4 and TRBJ2-1; TRBD2 aligns across 10 bases. The CDR3 consists of 14 residues. The germline gives CDR1 SGHNT, CDR2 YYREEE (reference sequence). V was clipped by 4 bases and J by 7 bases; unmatched bases: 5. Written as DNA, the CDR3 is TGTGCCAGCAGCCCGGGACTAGCGTCGAATGAGCAGTTCTTC. This sequence encodes CASSPGLASNEQFF.

This chain links TRBV7-2 with TRBJ2-5; possibly TRBD1 for D (6 bases). Germline CDR1 SGHTA, CDR2 FQGNSA. V gave up 5 bases and J gave up 4 bases, with 20 bases separating them. The CDR3 runs to 16 residues. The CDR3 DNA reads as TGTGCCAGCAGCGGGGGCCGGGACGGAGCCCGAGAGACCCAGTACTTC. It translates to CASSGGRDGARETQYF.

The rearrangement joins TRBV6-6 to TRBJ1-1, with a tentative D call TRBD1 (5 bases). This CDR3 spans 13 amino acids. Germline assignment: CDR1 MNHNY and CDR2 SVGAGI (reference sequence). V lost 4 bases and J 7 bases, leaving 13 bases between the germline ends. The CDR3 DNA reads as TGTGCCAGCAGTTCTCCAAAAGACAGTGAAGCTTTCTTT. It translates to CASSSPKDSEAFF.

This chain uses TRBV4-1 with TRBJ2-2; D remains unclear. Trimming pared 4 bases from V and 4 bases from J, leaving 7 bases between. The CDR3 sequence is 13 residues long. Germline CDR1 and CDR2: MGHRA and YSYEKL. CDR3 bases: TGCGCCAGCAGCCTGACCGGCACCGGGGAGCTGTTTTTT. It translates to CASSLTGTGELFF.

CDR3 amino acids: CASSREQGASTGELFF. The CDR3 DNA reads as TGTGCCAGCAGCCGAGAACAGGGGGCCAGCACCGGGGAGCTGTTTTTT. The J gene is TRBJ2-2, the V gene TRBV14, with TRBD1 identical over 9 bases. Trimming took 4 bases from V and 4 from J; bases not matched to a gene: 7. This CDR3 has 16 amino acids. Germline loops: CDR1 SGHDN, CDR2 FVKESK.

CDR3 coding DNA: TGTGCCAGCCCCGGGCGGGTGGGTAATTCACCCCTCCACTTT. Its protein product is CASPGRVGNSPLHF. The genes are TRBV6-1 and TRBJ1-6, with no clear D. Per the germline V gene, CDR1 is MNHNS and CDR2 is SASEGT. Trimming shortened V by 8 bases and J by 6 bases, and 14 bases separated the two germline ends. The length of the CDR3 is 14 residues.

The V and J genes are TRBV5-4 and TRBJ1-4; D gene ambiguous. The CDR3 sequence is 15 residues long. Per germline, CDR1 SGHNT and CDR2 YYREEE (reference sequence). Between the trimmed V and J ends, which lost 1 base and 5 bases, there was a span of 12 bases. CDR3 nucleotides: TGTGCCAGCAGCTTGAGTGGGCAACAGAATGAAAAACTGTTTTTT. Translated, it gives CASSLSGQQNEKLFF.

This chain connects TRBV5-1 to TRBJ2-4; 9 bases match TRBD1. The germline CDR1 and CDR2 sequences are SGHRS and YFSETQ. This CDR3 has 14 amino acids. V lost 4 bases and J lost 4; bases outside the gene matches: 3. CDR3 residues: CASSEGTGKNIQYF. In DNA, the CDR3 is TGCGCCAGCAGCGAGGGGACAGGGAAAAACATTCAGTACTTC.

The chain carries TRBV7-2 and TRBJ2-5; D possibly matches TRBD1 or TRBD2 (5 bases each). With 5 bases removed from V and 5 bases from J, the gap between germline ends came to 18 bases. The CDR3 is made up of 15 amino acids. Germline-derived CDR1 and CDR2 are SGHTA and FQGNSA. The CDR3 bases are TGTGCCAGCAGCCCCGGGACCCCCCTCGGGGAGACCCAGTACTTC. Translation: CASSPGTPLGETQYF. Full variable domain (rest looked up from reference TRBV7-2 and TRBJ2-5): GAGVSQSPSNKVTEKGKDVELRCDPISGHTALYWYRQSLGQGLEFLIYFQGNSAPDKSGLPSDRFSAERTGGSVSTLTIQRTQQEDSAVYLCASSPGTPLGETQYFGPGTRLLVL.

V gene TRBV5-1 combines with J gene TRBJ2-1, with TRBD1 matching 9 bases. This CDR3 comprises 15 residues. Germline CDR1 SGHRS, CDR2 YFSETQ. V was clipped by 7 bases and J by 2 bases; unmatched bases: 7. For the CDR3, the DNA is TGCGCCAGCGCCCCAGGGGACAGGGCCTACAATGAGCAGTTCTTC. Translated, it gives CASAPGDRAYNEQFF.

The V gene is TRBV10-3, the J gene TRBJ1-2; TRBD1 agrees at 10 bases. After removal of 6 bases from V and 0 bases from J, the junction contained 4 bases not matched to a gene. The V gene's germline CDR1 is ENHRY and CDR2 SYGVKD. The CDR3 has 15 amino acids. The CDR3 loop reads CAIRNDRGPNYGYTF. CDR3 DNA sequence: TGTGCCATCAGAAACGACAGGGGGCCTAACTATGGCTACACCTTC.

The chain couples TRBV6-6 to TRBJ2-5, with TRBD2 as a possible D gene (6 bases). This CDR3 comprises 13 residues. The germline CDR1 and CDR2 sequences are MNHNY and SVGAGI (reference sequence). V was clipped by 6 bases and J by 5 bases, with 13 bases between them. This CDR3 is CASRPTRAETQYF. Written as DNA, the CDR3 is TGTGCCAGCAGACCGACTAGGGCGGAGACCCAGTACTTC.

V and J are TRBV19 and TRBJ2-1, with D tentatively TRBD2 (7 bases). This CDR3 is 15 amino acids long. Trimming left V 1 base short and J 7 bases short, with 14 bases between. Germline V lookup: CDR1 LNHDA, CDR2 SQIVND (reference sequence). The CDR3 protein is CASSIVGGLRNEQFF. The CDR3 region has the DNA TGTGCCAGTAGTATAGTCGGGGGGCTGAGGAATGAGCAGTTCTTC.

This chain connects TRBV23-1 to TRBJ2-1; possible D gene TRBD1, 5 bases. TRBV23-1 is sorted into the ORF group, with uncertain function. Trimming pared 4 bases from V and 5 bases from J, leaving 9 bases between. The CDR3 runs 13 residues. CDR3 DNA: TGCGCCAGCAGTCGGGGCTATAACAATGAGCAGTTCTTC. Translation: CASSRGYNNEQFF.

This clone appeared a single time. This chain joins TRBV5-1 and TRBJ1-1, with TRBD1 identical over 11 bases. Germline V gene sequence: CDR1 SGHRS, CDR2 YFSETQ. After removal of 0 bases from V and 7 bases from J, the junction contained 5 bases not matched to a gene. The CDR3 loop spans 15 amino acids. CDR3 amino acids: CASSLEGQGESEAFF. CDR3 nucleotide sequence: TGCGCCAGCAGCTTGGAGGGACAGGGGGAGAGTGAAGCTTTCTTT.